This TCR beta chain was observed in a study of blood T cell repertoires in COVID-19. On the study more broadly: Donors in the United States, Italy and Spain gave samples during acute or convalescent COVID-19. Sources were T cells, B-cell-depleted T cells, or PBMCs; the material itself was cDNA or gDNA.

Methods used by the authors: Amplification of reference gene primers was used by the study to estimate nucleated cell counts. TCRdb's table, derived via immunoSEQ multiplex PCR, lists solely in-frame clones and lacks some. The V and J calls and clone size were taken over from that table, and D and trimming were inferred from the DNA. Among some 180,000 clones, 90% were seen once, and the ten largest hold 0.62%. From germline, CDR1 is MNHEY and CDR2 SVGAGI. The CDR3 runs to 11 residues. The V end lost 5 bases, the J end lost 8 bases, and 7 bases lay between the germline ends. V gene TRBV6-5 combines with J gene TRBJ2-4; a possible D gene is TRBD2 (5 bases). The sequence came from a man aged 45-60 years with acute or convalescent COVID-19. The sample comprised peripheral blood. The CDR3 protein is CASSTRDIQYF. The CDR3 coding sequence is TGTGCCAGCAGTACTAGGGACATTCAGTACTTC.